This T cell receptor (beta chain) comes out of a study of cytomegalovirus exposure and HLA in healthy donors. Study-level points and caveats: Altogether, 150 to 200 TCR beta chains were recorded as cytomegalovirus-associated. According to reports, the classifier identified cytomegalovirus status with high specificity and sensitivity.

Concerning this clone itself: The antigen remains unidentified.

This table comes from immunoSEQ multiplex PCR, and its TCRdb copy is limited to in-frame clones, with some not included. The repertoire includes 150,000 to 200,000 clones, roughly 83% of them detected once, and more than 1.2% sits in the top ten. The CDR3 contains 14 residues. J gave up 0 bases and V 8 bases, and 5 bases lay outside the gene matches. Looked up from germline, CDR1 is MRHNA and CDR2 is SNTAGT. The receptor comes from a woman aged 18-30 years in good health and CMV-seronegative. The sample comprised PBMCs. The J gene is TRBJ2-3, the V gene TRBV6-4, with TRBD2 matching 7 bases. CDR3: CASQSGISTDTQYF. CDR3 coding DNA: TGTGCCAGCCAGAGCGGGATTAGCACAGATACGCAGTATTTT.